These 30 T cell receptor beta chains were all obtained from the same sample, sequenced in a study of blood T cell repertoires in COVID-19. TCRdb's table, derived via immunoSEQ multiplex PCR, lists solely in-frame clones and lacks some. The sample holds fewer than 45,000 clones; 85% to 90% are singletons and the top ten take less than 30%. The sample consisted of peripheral blood. Receptor source: a man aged 60 to 69 with active or convalescent COVID-19.

This chain connects TRBV28 to TRBJ1-5; no definite D call. Germline CDR1 is MDHEN and CDR2 is SYDVKM. V lost 4 bases and J lost 4, with 11 bases in between. The CDR3 spans 14 residues. CDR3 nucleotides: TGTGCCAGCAGTTCCCCCGGTAATAATCAGCCCCAGCATTTT. Residues: CASSSPGNNQPQHF.

V usage is TRBV21-1 and J usage is TRBJ2-5; the table's D call TRBD2 went unverified against the DNA. TRBV21-1 is reported as a pseudogene. The CDR3 consists of 19 residues. CDR3 bases: TGTGCCAGCAGCAAAAAGCGGGGCGGGAGGGGTATTTTGCAAGAGACCCAGTACTTC. Translation: CASSKKRGGRGILQETQYF.

The chain joins TRBV2 to TRBJ1-2; TRBD1 aligns across 10 bases. Germline values: CDR1 SNHLY, CDR2 FYNNEI. The V segment lost 6 bases and the J segment 4 bases; nucleotides outside the gene matches: 5. This CDR3 has 14 amino acids. The CDR3 DNA follows: TGTGCCAGCAGAGGACAGGGGGTGAGCTATGGCTACACCTTC. This encodes CASRGQGVSYGYTF.

This clone has only one observation. The chain has TRBV5-1 and TRBJ2-5; TRBD1 matches at 8 bases. From germline, CDR1 is SGHRS and CDR2 YFSETQ. This CDR3 region has 14 residues. Trimming removed 4 bases from V and 5 bases from J; junction bases left unmatched: 7. The CDR3 DNA is TGCGCCAGCAGCGCCCAGGGGGCAAAGGAGACCCAGTACTTC. This encodes CASSAQGAKETQYF.

The chain has TRBV18 and TRBJ2-7; 9 bases are shared with TRBD2. This CDR3 contains 16 residues. Trimming cost V 6 bases and J 0 bases; bases outside gene matches: 9. Germline V CDR1 and CDR2: KGHSH, LQKENI. CDR3 in amino acids: CASSYGTSGYSYEQYF. The CDR3 DNA reads as TGTGCCAGCTCTTACGGTACTAGCGGGTACTCCTACGAGCAGTACTTC.

This chain connects TRBV19 to TRBJ1-5; 8 positions match TRBD1. The CDR3 covers 15 residues. Germline lookup yields CDR1 LNHDA and CDR2 SQIVND (reference sequence). The trim removed 6 bases at V and 3 bases at J, leaving 7 bases unmatched. The CDR3: CASRANRGNNQPQHF. CDR3 in DNA: TGTGCCAGTAGGGCGAACAGGGGGAACAATCAGCCCCAGCATTTT.

The chain joins TRBV6-6 to TRBJ2-5, with 8 bases matching TRBD2. After removal of 5 bases from V and 6 bases from J, the junction contained 8 bases not matched to a gene. This CDR3 spans 14 amino acids. Germline CDR1 MNHNY, CDR2 SVGAGI (reference sequence). CDR3 in amino acids: CASSPELAGKTQYF. DNA for the CDR3: TGTGCCAGCAGTCCCGAGCTAGCGGGCAAGACCCAGTACTTC.

The chain couples TRBV7-3 to TRBJ2-1; 7 bases agree with TRBD2. The V segment lost 5 bases and the J segment 10 bases; nucleotides outside the gene matches: 8. Germline-derived CDR1 and CDR2 are SGHTA and FQGTGA. The CDR3 loop spans 13 amino acids. The CDR3 reads CASSLVPGLEQFF. As DNA, the CDR3 is TGTGCCAGCAGCCTAGTACCGGGACTAGAGCAGTTCTTC.

The V call is TRBV11-2, the J call TRBJ2-7, with D tentatively TRBD1 (6 bases). V lost 0 bases, J lost 4 bases, and 13 bases lay in between. The germline gives CDR1 SGHAT, CDR2 FQNNGV. The CDR3 has 15 residues. The CDR3 sequence is CASSLDQGRLYEQYF. DNA of the CDR3: TGTGCCAGCAGCTTAGATCAGGGGCGCCTGTACGAGCAGTACTTC.

This chain uses TRBV5-1 with TRBJ2-2; D possibly corresponds to TRBD1 (5 bases). The V gene lost 2 bases and the J gene lost 3 bases, with 11 bases spanning the gap. The CDR3 runs 15 residues. Looked up from germline, CDR1 is SGHRS and CDR2 is YFSETQ. The CDR3 DNA is TGCGCCAGCAGCTTAGGGGAATCTTACACCGGGGAGCTGTTTTTT. Translated, it gives CASSLGESYTGELFF. Looking up the rest from reference TRBV5-1 and TRBJ2-2 gives the full variable domain: KAGVTQTPRYLIKTRGQQVTLSCSPISGHRSVSWYQQTPGQGLQFLFEYFSETQRNKGNFPGRFSGRQFSNSRSEMNVSTLELGDSALYLCASSLGESYTGELFFGEGSRLTVL.

The chain links TRBV5-5 to TRBJ2-1; D is possibly TRBD2 (5 bases). The CDR3 contains 14 residues. The germline V gene has CDR1 SGHKS and CDR2 YYEKEE (reference sequence). The V end lost 4 bases, the J end lost 7 bases, and 15 bases lay between the germline ends. The CDR3: CASSRAEGRNEQFF. Written as DNA, the CDR3 is TGTGCCAGCAGCCGGGCCGAGGGCCGGAATGAGCAGTTCTTC.

The V gene is TRBV10-1, the J gene TRBJ1-2; TRBD1 matches at 7 bases. The CDR3 runs to 14 residues. V dropped 6 bases and J dropped 2; count of bases not matched to a gene: 6. Germline V gene data show CDR1 as WNHNN and CDR2 as SYGVQD (reference sequence). CDR3 in DNA: TGCGCCAGCAGCCCGGGACAGAAAAACTATGGCTACACCTTC. It yields the protein CASSPGQKNYGYTF.

This rearrangement joins TRBV5-1 to TRBJ2-7; D unclear. V gave up 0 bases and J gave up 5 bases, with 3 bases separating them. Germline CDR1 reads SGHRS; CDR2 reads YFSETQ. The CDR3 spans 11 residues. The CDR3 loop reads CASSLANEQYF. In DNA, the CDR3 is TGCGCCAGCAGCTTGGCCAACGAGCAGTACTTC. Combining the CDR3 with reference TRBV5-1 and TRBJ2-7 gives the whole variable domain KAGVTQTPRYLIKTRGQQVTLSCSPISGHRSVSWYQQTPGQGLQFLFEYFSETQRNKGNFPGRFSGRQFSNSRSEMNVSTLELGDSALYLCASSLANEQYFGPGTRLTVT.

V usage is TRBV10-1 and J usage is TRBJ2-1; weak D call: TRBD1 (6 bases). CDR3 length: 13 amino acids. V was cut by 4 bases and J by 9 bases, with 13 bases left in between. Germline V gene data show CDR1 as WNHNN and CDR2 as SYGVQD (reference sequence). This CDR3 reads CASSADSPGEQFF. The CDR3 DNA reads as TGCGCCAGCAGTGCGGACAGTCCAGGTGAGCAGTTCTTC.

CDR3 coding DNA: TGTGCCAGCAGGTTCCAGATTAACACTGAAGCTTTCTTT. Protein: CASRFQINTEAFF. The V and J genes are TRBV7-2 and TRBJ1-1, with D uncertain. V shed 6 bases and J shed 2 bases, with 10 bases lying between them. The length of the CDR3 is 13 residues. CDR1 and CDR2 from the germline V gene are SGHTA and FQGNSA.

V gene TRBV6-1 combines with J gene TRBJ1-6; a weak D match, TRBD1 (6 bases). Trimming shortened V by 2 bases and J by 10 bases, and 15 bases separated the two germline ends. This CDR3 comprises 15 residues. Germline CDR1 and CDR2: MNHNS and SASEGT. CDR3 sequence (DNA): TGTGCCAGCAGTGAATCGGGGGGGCTAGGGTCACCCCTCCACTTT. This gives the protein CASSESGGLGSPLHF.

The chain links TRBV7-8 to TRBJ2-5; D perhaps matches TRBD2 (6 bases). The CDR3 spans 13 residues. Between the trimmed V and J ends, which lost 5 bases and 4 bases, there was a span of 11 bases. CDR1 is SGHVS, CDR2 FQNEAQ, per germline. The CDR3 DNA follows: TGTGCCAGCAGCGGGGACTCGACAGAGACCCAGTACTTC. Its translation: CASSGDSTETQYF.

The chain employs TRBV13 and TRBJ2-5, with D perhaps matching TRBD1 (6 bases). CDR3 length: 14 residues. The ends were cut back, 0 bases at V and 5 bases at J, with 10 bases in the middle. Germline V gene sequence: CDR1 PRHDT, CDR2 FYEKMQ (reference sequence). The CDR3 region has the DNA TGTGCCAGCAGCTTAGGTCTGAGGGGGGAGACCCAGTACTTC. Amino acids: CASSLGLRGETQYF.

The V gene is TRBV7-2, the J gene TRBJ1-1; 8 positions match TRBD1. V trimming: 5 bases; J trimming: 5 bases; junction bases outside the gene matches: 10. Germline V lookup: CDR1 SGHTA, CDR2 FQGNSA. CDR3 length equals 15 residues. Here the CDR3 reads CASSVRQGWATEAFF. The CDR3 region has the DNA TGTGCCAGCAGCGTCCGACAGGGGTGGGCGACTGAAGCTTTCTTT.

The J gene is TRBJ2-1, the V gene TRBV3-1 (or the pseudogene TRBV3-2); D perhaps matches TRBD2 (6 bases). The CDR3 runs 17 residues. Germline loops: CDR1 LGHDT, CDR2 YNNKEL (reference sequence). V dropped 4 bases and J dropped 7 bases, with 23 bases sitting between them. The CDR3 region has the DNA TGTGCCAGCAGCCCCCTGTTCGCTCCATTGGAGGGGAATGAGCAGTTCTTC. It yields the protein CASSPLFAPLEGNEQFF.

This clone was seen a single time. The chain recombines TRBV30 with TRBJ2-2; TRBD1 is a possible D gene (6 bases). The CDR3 sequence is 13 residues long. Germline CDR1 and CDR2: GTSNPN and SVGIG (reference sequence). V was cut by 2 bases and J by 4 bases, with 8 bases left in between. The CDR3 loop reads CAWSQGPTGELFF. The DNA for the CDR3 is TGTGCCTGGAGTCAGGGGCCCACCGGGGAGCTGTTTTTT.

The chain recombines TRBV19 with TRBJ2-7; weak D call: TRBD1 (5 bases). The germline V gene encodes CDR1 LNHDA and CDR2 SQIVND (reference sequence). Between the trimmed V and J ends, which lost 3 bases and 0 bases, there was a span of 9 bases. This CDR3 comprises 14 residues. This chain's CDR3 is CASSIGQGSYEQYF. DNA of the CDR3: TGTGCCAGTAGTATCGGTCAGGGCTCCTACGAGCAGTACTTC.

This clone was detected a few times. The chain couples TRBV11-1 to TRBJ2-1, with 12 bases fitting TRBD2. The CDR3 covers 15 residues. Looked up from germline, CDR1 is SGHAT and CDR2 is FQDESV (reference sequence). Unmatched junction bases numbered 3, after V lost 5 bases and J lost 4 bases. In DNA, the CDR3 is TGTGCCAGCAGCCCACTAGCGGGAGGTTACAATGAGCAGTTCTTC. Its translation: CASSPLAGGYNEQFF.

V is TRBV7-2 and J is TRBJ2-7; TRBD1 matches at 8 bases. This CDR3 comprises 14 residues. Looked up from germline, CDR1 is SGHTA and CDR2 is FQGNSA. The ends lost 4 bases at V and 4 bases at J; junction bases unmatched: 6. The CDR3 region is CASSWGRTGYEQYF. The DNA of the CDR3 is TGTGCCAGCAGCTGGGGCCGGACAGGGTACGAGCAGTACTTC.

The chain has TRBV28 and TRBJ1-4; unclear D gene. The CDR3 runs to 15 residues. Per the germline V gene, CDR1 is MDHEN and CDR2 is SYDVKM. V gave up 3 bases and J gave up 1 base, with 9 bases separating them. CDR3 residues: CASSFSGKTNEKLFF. CDR3 coding DNA: TGTGCCAGCAGTTTTTCGGGGAAAACTAATGAAAAACTGTTTTTT.

This clone has just one count. V usage is TRBV11-2 and J usage is TRBJ2-7; TRBD2 agrees at 11 bases. Looked up from germline, CDR1 is SGHAT and CDR2 is FQNNGV. The CDR3 runs to 17 residues. V shed 3 bases, J shed 2 bases, and the junction held 9 bases outside the gene matches. DNA for the CDR3: TGTGCCAGCAGCTTGACCCTCGCTAGCGGGAGGCCCTACGAGCAGTACTTC. Translation: CASSLTLASGRPYEQYF.

This chain uses TRBV18 with TRBJ2-1; 7 bases are shared with TRBD1. Losses at the gene ends were 2 bases for V and 10 bases for J; bases not matched to a gene: 5. CDR1 and CDR2 (germline): KGHSH, LQKENI. The CDR3 contains 13 residues. This CDR3 reads CASSPDRAGEQFF. Here the CDR3 DNA reads TGTGCCAGCTCACCAGACAGGGCCGGGGAGCAGTTCTTC.

This chain connects TRBV19 to TRBJ1-5; D is undetermined. Trimming left V 3 bases short and J 5 bases short, with 5 bases between. The CDR3 totals 12 residues. Germline V gene data show CDR1 as LNHDA and CDR2 as SQIVND (reference sequence). CDR3 sequence reads: CASSIGDQPQHF. The CDR3 DNA reads as TGTGCCAGTAGTATCGGGGATCAGCCCCAGCATTTT.

This rearrangement joins TRBV6-2 or TRBV6-3 to TRBJ2-1; D perhaps matches TRBD2 (6 bases). Trimming left V 2 bases short and J 9 bases short, with 11 bases between. This CDR3 has 13 amino acids. CDR1 is MNHEY, CDR2 SVGEGT, per germline. The chain's CDR3 is CASSYLTSSEQFF. The DNA of the CDR3 is TGTGCCAGCAGTTACCTAACTAGCAGTGAGCAGTTCTTC.

This clone was seen just once. The chain recombines TRBV28 with TRBJ1-6, with 7 bases matching TRBD1. The ends lost 6 bases at V and 8 bases at J; junction bases unmatched: 7. The length of the CDR3 is 14 residues. Germline V gene data show CDR1 as MDHEN and CDR2 as SYDVKM. CDR3 nucleotides: TGTGCCAGCAGACCGGGACAGAGACATTCACCCCTCCACTTT. Its translation: CASRPGQRHSPLHF.